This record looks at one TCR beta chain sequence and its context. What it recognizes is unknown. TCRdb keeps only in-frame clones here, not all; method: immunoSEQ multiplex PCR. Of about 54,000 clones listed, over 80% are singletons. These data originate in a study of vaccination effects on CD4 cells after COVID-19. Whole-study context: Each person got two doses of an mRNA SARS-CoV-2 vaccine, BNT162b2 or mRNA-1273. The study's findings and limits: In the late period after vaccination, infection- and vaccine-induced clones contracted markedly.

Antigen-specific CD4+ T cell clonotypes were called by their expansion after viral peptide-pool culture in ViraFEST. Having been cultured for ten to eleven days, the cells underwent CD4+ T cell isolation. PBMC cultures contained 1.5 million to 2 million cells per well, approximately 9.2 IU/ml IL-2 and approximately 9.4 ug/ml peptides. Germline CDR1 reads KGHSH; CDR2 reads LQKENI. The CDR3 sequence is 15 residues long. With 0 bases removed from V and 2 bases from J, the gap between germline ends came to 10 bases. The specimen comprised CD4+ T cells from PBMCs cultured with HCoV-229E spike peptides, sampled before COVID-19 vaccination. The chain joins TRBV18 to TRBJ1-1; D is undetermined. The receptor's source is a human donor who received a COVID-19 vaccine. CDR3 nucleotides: TGTGCCAGCTCACCACCGACGGGCAGAAACACTGAAGCTTTCTTT. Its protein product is CASSPPTGRNTEAFF.